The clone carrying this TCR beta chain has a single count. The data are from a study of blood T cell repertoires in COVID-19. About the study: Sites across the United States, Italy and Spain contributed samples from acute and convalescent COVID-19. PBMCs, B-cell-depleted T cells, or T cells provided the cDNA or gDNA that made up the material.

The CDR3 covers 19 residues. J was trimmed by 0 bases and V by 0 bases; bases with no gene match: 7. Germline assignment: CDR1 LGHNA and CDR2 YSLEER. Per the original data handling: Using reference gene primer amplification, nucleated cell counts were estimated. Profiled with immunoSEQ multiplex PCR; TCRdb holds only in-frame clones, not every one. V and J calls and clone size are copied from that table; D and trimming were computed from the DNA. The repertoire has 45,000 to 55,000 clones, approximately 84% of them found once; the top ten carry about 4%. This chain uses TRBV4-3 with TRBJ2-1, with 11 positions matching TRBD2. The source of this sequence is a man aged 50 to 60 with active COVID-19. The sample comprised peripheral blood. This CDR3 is CASSQELAGGWSSYNEQFF. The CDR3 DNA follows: TGCGCCAGCAGCCAAGAGCTAGCGGGGGGCTGGAGCTCCTACAATGAGCAGTTCTTC.